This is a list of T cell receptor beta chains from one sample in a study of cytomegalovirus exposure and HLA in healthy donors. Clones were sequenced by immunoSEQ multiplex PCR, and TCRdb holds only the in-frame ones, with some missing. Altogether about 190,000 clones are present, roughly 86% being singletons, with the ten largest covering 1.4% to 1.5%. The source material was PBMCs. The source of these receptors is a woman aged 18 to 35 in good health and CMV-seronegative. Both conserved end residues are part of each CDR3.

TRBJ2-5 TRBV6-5 CASTATGGGGRTQYF
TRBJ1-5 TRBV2 CASSEARRGNQPQHF
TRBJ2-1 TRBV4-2 CASSQGAGAYNEQFF
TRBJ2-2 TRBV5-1 CASSLEGQGPAGELFF
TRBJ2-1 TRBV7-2 CASRAINEQFF
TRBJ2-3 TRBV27 CASSSGAGTQYF
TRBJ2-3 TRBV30 CAWSAPSGTQYF
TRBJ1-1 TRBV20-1 CSARQVAEAFF
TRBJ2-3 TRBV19 CASSRDSTDTQYF
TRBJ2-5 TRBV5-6 CASSLGRDRTWETQYF
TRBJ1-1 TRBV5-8 CASTTEGTGTEAFF
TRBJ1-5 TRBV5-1 CASSLDGYSNQPQHF
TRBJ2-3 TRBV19 CASSGWTSGASTDTQYF
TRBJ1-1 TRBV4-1 CASRHLTGANTEAFF
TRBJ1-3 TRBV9 CASSVGQGGGGNTIYF
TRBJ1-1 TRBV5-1 CASSFTQGIDTEAFF
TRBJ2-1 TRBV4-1 CASSQEFMLNEQFF
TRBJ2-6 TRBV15 CATSRPLGKESGANVLTF
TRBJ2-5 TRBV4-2 CASSQDNRETQYF
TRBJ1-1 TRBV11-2 CASSSDRSTEAFF
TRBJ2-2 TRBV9 CASSVALAGGPTGELFF
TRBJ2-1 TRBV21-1 CASSKVRTSGAGWVDNEQFF
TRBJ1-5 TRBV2 CASSKTGTAMINQPQHF
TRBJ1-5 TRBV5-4 CASSRGENQPQHF
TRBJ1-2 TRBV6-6 CASSLDTQPVGYTF
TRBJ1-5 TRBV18 CASSAVEYSNQPQHF
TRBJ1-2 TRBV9 CASSANRGNYGYTF
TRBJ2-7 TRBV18 CASSPLPTGISSYEQYF
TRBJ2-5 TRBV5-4 CAWRVGETQYF
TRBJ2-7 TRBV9 CASSPHLDSSYEQYF
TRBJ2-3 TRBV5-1 CASRKESDTQYF
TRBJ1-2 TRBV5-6 CASIGGTALNYGYTF
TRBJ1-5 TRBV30 CAWSAGYSNQPQHF
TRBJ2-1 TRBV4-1 CASSWVDGEVNEQFF
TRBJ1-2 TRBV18 CASSPVDRPGAYGYTF
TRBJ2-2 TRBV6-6 CASSPGRSGELFF
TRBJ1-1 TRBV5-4 CASSPGTGFAFF